This T cell receptor (beta chain) was identified in a study of T cell repertoires in cytomegalovirus infection. Study background: Through public TCR beta signatures, both CMV infection and matching HLA type were indicated. Study observations and caveats: Clonotype analysis showed dominance of the ex vivo response by HLA-C-restricted CMV-specific TCR beta clonotypes. Summed public TCR beta family frequency identified CMV carriers bearing the relevant HLA.

TCRdb re-analysed the reads in MiXCR, keeping a single row per CDR3 protein. The table has hundreds of thousands of distinct CDR3 sequences, about 24% seen once. In this sample, this clonotype turned up a few times. Its specificity is unknown. This CDR3 spans 20 amino acids. Germline loops: CDR1 MGHDK, CDR2 SYGVNS. Germline trimming cut 5 bases from V and 6 bases from J; bases unmatched to any gene: 21. The sample was CD8+ T cells from PBMCs. The chain employs TRBV25-1 and TRBJ2-2; 10 bases align to TRBD1. This clonotype originated in a human donor in good health (CMV status not recorded). Some clones in this sample may be carry-over from other donors' samples. CDR3 sequence (DNA): TGTGCCAGCAGTCCCCCCTTACGGCCCGGGACAGGGGCTCGCGCCGGGGAGCTGTTTTTT. Translation gives CASSPPLRPGTGARAGELFF.